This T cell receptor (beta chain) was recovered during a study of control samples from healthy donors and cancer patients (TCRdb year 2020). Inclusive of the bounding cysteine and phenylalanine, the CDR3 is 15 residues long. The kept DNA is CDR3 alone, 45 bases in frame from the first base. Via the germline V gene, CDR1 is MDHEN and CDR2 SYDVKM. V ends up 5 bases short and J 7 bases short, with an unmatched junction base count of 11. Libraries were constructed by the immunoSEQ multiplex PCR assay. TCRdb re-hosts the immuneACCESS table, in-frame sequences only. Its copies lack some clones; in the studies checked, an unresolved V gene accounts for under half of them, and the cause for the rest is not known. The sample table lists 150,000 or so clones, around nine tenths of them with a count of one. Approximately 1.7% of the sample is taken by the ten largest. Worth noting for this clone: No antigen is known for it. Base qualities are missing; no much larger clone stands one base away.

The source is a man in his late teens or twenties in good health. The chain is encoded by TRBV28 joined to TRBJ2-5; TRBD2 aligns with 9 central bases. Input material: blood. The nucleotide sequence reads TGTGCCAGCAGTACGATTCTAGCGGGGAGGGGGACCCAGTACTTC. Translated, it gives CASSTILAGRGTQYF.